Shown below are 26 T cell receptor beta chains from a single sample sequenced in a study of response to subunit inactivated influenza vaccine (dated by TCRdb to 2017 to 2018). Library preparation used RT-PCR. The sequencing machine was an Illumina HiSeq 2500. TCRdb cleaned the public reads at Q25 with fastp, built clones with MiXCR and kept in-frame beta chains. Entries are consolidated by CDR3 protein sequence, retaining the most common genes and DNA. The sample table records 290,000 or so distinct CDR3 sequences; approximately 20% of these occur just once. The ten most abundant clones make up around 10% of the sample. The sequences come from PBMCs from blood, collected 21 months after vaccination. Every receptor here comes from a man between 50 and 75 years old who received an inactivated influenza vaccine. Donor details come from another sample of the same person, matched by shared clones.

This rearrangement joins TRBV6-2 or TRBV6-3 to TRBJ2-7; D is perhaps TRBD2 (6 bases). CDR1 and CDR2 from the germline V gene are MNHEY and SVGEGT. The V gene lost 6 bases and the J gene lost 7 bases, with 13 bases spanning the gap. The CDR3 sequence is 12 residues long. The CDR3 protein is CASRSPGSEQYF. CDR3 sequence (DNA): TGTGCCAGCAGATCTCCCGGGAGTGAGCAGTACTTC.

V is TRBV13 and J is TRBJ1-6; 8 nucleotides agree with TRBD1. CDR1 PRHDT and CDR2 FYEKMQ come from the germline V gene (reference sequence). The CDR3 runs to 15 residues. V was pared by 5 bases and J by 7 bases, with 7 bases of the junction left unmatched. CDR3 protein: CASSPRTGTNSPLHF. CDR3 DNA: TGTGCCAGCAGCCCGAGGACAGGGACCAATTCACCCCTCCACTTT.

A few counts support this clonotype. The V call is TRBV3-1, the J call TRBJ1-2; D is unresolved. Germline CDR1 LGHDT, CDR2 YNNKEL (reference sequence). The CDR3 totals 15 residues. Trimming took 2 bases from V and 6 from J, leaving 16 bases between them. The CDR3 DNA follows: TGTGCCAGCAGCCAATTTCCTGAAACCCACCATGGCTACACCTTC. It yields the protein CASSQFPETHHGYTF.

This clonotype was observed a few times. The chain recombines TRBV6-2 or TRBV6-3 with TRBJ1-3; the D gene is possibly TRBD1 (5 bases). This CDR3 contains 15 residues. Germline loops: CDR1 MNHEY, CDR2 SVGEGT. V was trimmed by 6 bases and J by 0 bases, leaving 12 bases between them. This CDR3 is CASRPGRNSGNTIYF. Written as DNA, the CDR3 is TGTGCCAGCAGGCCGGGACGGAACTCTGGAAACACCATATATTTT.

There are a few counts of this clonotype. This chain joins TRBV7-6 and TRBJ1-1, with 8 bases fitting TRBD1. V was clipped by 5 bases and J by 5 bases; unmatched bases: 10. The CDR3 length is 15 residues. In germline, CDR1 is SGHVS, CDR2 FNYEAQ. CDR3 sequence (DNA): TGTGCCAGCAGCCCGGAGGCAGGGGGCCTAACTGAAGCTTTCTTT. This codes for CASSPEAGGLTEAFF.

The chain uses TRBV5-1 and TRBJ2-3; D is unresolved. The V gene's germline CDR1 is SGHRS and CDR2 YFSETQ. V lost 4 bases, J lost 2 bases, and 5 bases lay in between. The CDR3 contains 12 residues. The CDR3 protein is CASSLPTDTQYF. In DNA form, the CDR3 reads TGCGCCAGCAGCCTACCCACAGATACGCAGTATTTT.

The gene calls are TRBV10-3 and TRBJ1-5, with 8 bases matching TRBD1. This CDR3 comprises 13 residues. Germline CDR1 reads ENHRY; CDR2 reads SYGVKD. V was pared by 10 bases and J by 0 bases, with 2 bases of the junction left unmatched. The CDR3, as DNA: TGTGCCACAGGGGGCAATAGCAATCAGCCCCAGCATTTT. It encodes CATGGNSNQPQHF.

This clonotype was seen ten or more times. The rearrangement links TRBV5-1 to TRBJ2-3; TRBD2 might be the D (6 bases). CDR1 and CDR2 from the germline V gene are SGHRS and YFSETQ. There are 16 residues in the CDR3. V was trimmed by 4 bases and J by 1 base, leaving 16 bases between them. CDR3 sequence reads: CASSIPALAGTDTQYF. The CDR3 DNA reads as TGCGCCAGCAGCATCCCCGCGTTAGCGGGCACAGATACGCAGTATTTT.

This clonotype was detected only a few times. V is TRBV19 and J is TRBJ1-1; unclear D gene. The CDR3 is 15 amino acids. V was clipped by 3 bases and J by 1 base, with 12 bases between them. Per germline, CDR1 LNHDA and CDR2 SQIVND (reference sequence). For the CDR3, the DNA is TGTGCCAGTAGTATGGGTTCAGTGCAGAACACTGAAGCTTTCTTT. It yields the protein CASSMGSVQNTEAFF.

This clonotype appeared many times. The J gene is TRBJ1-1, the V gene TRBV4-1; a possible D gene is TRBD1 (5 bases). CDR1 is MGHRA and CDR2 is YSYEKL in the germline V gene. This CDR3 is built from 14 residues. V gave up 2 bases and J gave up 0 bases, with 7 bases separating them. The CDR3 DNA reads TGCGCCAGCAGCCAAACAGGTATGAACACTGAAGCTTTCTTT. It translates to CASSQTGMNTEAFF.

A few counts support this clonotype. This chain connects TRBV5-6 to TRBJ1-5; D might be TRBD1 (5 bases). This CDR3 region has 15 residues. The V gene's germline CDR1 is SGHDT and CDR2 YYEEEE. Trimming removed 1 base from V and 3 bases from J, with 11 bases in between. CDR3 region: CASSLSPRANQPQHF. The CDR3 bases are TGTGCCAGCAGCTTGTCTCCCAGGGCCAATCAGCCCCAGCATTTT.

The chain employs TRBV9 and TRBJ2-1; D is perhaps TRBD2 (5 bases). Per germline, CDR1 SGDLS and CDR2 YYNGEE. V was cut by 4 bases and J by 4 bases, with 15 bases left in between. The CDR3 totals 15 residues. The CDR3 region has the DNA TGTGCCAGCAGCCCCCGGACTGTCACATACAATGAGCAGTTCTTC. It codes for CASSPRTVTYNEQFF.

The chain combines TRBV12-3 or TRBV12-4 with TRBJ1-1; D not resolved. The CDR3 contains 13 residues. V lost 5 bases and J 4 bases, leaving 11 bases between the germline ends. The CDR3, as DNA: TGTGCCAGCAGTACGGTCCAGACCACTGAAGCTTTCTTT. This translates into CASSTVQTTEAFF.

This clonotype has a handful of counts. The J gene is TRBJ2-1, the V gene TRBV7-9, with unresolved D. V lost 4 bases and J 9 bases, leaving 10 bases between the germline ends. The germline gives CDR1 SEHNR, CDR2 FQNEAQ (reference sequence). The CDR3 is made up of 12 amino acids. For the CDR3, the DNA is TGTGCCAGCAGCTCAGACTCCGGTGAGCAGTTCTTC. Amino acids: CASSSDSGEQFF.

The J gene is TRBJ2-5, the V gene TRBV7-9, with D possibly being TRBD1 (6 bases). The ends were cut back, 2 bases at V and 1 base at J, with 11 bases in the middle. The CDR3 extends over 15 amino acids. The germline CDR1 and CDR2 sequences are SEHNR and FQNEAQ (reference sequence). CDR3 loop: CASSLQGHRQETQYF. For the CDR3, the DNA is TGTGCCAGCAGCTTACAGGGACATCGCCAAGAGACCCAGTACTTC.

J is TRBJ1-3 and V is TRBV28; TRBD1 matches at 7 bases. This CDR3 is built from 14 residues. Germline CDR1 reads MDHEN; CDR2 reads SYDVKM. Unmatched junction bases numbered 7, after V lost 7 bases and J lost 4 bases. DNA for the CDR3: TGTGCCAGCATTATGACAGGGTCGGGAAACACCATATATTTT. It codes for CASIMTGSGNTIYF. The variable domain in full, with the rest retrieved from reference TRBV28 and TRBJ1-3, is DVKVTQSSRYLVKRTGEKVFLECVQDMDHENMFWYRQDPGLGLRLIYFSYDVKMKEKGDIPEGYSVSREKKERFSLILESASTNQTSMYLCASIMTGSGNTIYFGEGSWLTVV.

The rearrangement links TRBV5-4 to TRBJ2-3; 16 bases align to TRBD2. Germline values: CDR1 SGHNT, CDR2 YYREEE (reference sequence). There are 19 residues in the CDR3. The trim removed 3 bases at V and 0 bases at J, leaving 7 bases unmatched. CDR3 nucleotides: TGTGCCAGCAGCTGGGGACTAGCGGGAGGGCCCCTAAGCACAGATACGCAGTATTTT. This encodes CASSWGLAGGPLSTDTQYF.

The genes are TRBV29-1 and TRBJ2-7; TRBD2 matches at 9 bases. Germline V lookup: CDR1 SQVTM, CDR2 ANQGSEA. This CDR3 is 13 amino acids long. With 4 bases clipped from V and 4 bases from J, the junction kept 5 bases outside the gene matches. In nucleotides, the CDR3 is TGCAGCGTTGGTTTTCTAGCGGGGTACGAGCAGTACTTC. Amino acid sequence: CSVGFLAGYEQYF.

CDR3 coding DNA: TGTGCCAGCAGCTGGACTAGCGGGGCTAGGGTATCAGATACGCAGTATTTT. Protein sequence: CASSWTSGARVSDTQYF. The gene calls are TRBV6-1 and TRBJ2-3, with TRBD2 matching 12 bases. J gave up 4 bases and V 6 bases, and 11 bases lay outside the gene matches. Germline V CDR1 and CDR2: MNHNS, SASEGT. This CDR3 region has 17 residues.

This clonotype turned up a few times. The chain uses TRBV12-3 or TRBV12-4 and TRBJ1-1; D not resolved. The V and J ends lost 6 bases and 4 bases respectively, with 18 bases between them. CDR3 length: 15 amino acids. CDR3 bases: TGTGCCAGCAGCCACACAGAGAAGGTGGTCACTGAAGCTTTCTTT. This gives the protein CASSHTEKVVTEAFF.

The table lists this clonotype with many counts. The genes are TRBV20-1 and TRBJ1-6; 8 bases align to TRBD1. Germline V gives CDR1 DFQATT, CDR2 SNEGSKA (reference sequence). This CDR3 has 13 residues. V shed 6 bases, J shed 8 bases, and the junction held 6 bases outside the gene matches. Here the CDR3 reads CSASDRVHSPLHF. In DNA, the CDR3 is TGCAGTGCGTCGGACAGGGTCCATTCACCCCTCCACTTT.

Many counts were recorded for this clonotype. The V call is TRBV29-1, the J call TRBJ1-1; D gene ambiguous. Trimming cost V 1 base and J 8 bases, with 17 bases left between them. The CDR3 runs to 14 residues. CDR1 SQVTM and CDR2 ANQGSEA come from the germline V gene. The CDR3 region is CSVEGGRNANEAFF. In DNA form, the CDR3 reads TGCAGCGTTGAAGGGGGAAGGAACGCCAACGAAGCTTTCTTT.

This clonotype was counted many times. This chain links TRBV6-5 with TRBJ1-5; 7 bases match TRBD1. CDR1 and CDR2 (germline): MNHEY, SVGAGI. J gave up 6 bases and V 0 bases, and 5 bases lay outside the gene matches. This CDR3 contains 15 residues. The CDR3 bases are TGTGCCAGCAGTTACTCGGCAGGGGGACTTCAGCCCCAGCATTTT. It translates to CASSYSAGGLQPQHF.

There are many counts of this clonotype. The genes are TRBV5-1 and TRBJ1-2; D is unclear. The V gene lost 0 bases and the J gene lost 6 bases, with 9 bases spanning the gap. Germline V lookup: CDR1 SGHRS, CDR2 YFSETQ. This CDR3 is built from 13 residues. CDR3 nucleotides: TGCGCCAGCAGCTTGGACAGAGTGCATGGCTACACCTTC. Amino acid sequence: CASSLDRVHGYTF.

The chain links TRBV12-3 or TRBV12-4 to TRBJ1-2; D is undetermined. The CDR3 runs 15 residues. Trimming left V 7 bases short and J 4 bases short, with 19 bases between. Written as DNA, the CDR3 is TGTGCCAGCACCAACCCTCTCACGGGAGGCTATGGCTACACCTTC. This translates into CASTNPLTGGYGYTF.

The CDR3 DNA reads as TGCGCCAGCAGCCAAGCTCCGGGAAACTATGGCTACACCTTC. It codes for CASSQAPGNYGYTF. The rearrangement links TRBV4-1 to TRBJ1-2; D ambiguous. CDR1 is MGHRA, CDR2 YSYEKL, per germline. The CDR3 extends over 14 amino acids. Trimming took 1 base from V and 2 from J, leaving 8 bases between them.